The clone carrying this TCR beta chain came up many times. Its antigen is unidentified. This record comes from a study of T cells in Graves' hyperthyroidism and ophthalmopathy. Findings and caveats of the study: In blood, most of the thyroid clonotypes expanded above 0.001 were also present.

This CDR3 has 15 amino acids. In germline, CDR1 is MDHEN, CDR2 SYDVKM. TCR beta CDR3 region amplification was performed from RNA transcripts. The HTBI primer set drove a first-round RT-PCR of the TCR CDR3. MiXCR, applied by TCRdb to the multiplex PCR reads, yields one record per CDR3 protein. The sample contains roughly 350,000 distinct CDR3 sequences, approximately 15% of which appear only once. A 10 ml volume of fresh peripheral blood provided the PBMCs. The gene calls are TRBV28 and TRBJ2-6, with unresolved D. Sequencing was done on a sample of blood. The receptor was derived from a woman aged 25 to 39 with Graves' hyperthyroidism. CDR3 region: CATAGLVAGANVLTF. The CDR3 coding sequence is TGTGCAACAGCAGGTCTGGTGGCAGGGGCCAACGTCCTGACTTTC.